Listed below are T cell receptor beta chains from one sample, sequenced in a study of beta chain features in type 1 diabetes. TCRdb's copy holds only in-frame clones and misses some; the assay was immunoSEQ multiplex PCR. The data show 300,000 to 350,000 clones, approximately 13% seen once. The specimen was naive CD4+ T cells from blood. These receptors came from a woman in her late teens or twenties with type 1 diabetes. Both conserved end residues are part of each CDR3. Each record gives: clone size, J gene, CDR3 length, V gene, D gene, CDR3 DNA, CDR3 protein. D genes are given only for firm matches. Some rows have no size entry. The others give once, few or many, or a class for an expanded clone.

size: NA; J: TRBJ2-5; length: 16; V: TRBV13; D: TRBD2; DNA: TGTGCCAGCAGTTCCGGGCGGGAGGGCCGACAAGAGACCCAGTACTTC; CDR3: CASSSGREGRQETQYF
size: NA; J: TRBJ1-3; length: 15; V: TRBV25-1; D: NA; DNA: TGTGCCAGCAGCGACCTGACCGGGAGCGGAGACACCATATATTTT; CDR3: CASSDLTGSGDTIYF
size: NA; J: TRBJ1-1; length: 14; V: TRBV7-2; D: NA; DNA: TGTGCCAGCAGCCCTCAACAGGGGAACACTGAAGCTTTCTTT; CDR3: CASSPQQGNTEAFF
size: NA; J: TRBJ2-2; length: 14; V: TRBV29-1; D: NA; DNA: TGCAGCGTTGTTCGGCAGGGTGACACCGGGGAGCTGTTTTTT; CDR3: CSVVRQGDTGELFF
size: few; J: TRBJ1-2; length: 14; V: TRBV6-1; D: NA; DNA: TGTGCCAGCATCCCGGGTATAGGACATTTTAGCTACACCTTC; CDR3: CASIPGIGHFSYTF
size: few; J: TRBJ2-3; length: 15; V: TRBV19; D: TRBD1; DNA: TGTGCCAGTAGTGCACGACAGGGGTCCACAGATACGCAGTATTTT; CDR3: CASSARQGSTDTQYF
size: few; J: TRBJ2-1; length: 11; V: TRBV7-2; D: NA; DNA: TGTGCCAGCAGCCCGGGAGACGAGCAGTTCTTC; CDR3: CASSPGDEQFF
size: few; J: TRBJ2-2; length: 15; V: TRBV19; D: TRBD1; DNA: TGTGCCAGTAGTGCGCTGGACAGGGCGGACGGGGAGCTGTTTTTT; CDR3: CASSALDRADGELFF
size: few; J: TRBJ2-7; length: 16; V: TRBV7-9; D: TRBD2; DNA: TGTGCCAGCAGCTTAGAGCGGGGAAAGTTAAACTACGAGCAGTACTTC; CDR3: CASSLERGKLNYEQYF
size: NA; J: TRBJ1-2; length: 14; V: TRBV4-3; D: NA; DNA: TGCGCCAGCAGCCAAGAGGGGGGAAACTATGGCTACACCTTC; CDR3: CASSQEGGNYGYTF
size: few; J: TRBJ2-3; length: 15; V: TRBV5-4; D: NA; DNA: TGTGCCAGCAGCTTGGGTCTGGGGCTGAGAGATACGCAGTATTTT; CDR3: CASSLGLGLRDTQYF
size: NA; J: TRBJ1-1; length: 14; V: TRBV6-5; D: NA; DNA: TGTGCCAGCAGTTACGGGCAGACGAACACTGAAGCTTTCTTT; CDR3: CASSYGQTNTEAFF
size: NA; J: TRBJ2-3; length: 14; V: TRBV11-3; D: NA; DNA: TGTGCCAGCAGACCTGACAGTAACACAGATACGCAGTATTTT; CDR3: CASRPDSNTDTQYF
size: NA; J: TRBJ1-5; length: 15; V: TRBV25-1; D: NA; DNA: TGTGCCAGCAGTCTACGGAAGAGGAACAATCAGCCCCAGCATTTT; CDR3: CASSLRKRNNQPQHF
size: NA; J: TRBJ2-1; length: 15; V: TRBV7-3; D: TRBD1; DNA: TGTGCCAGCAGCTCCCGGGACAGGGGATACAATGAGCAGTTCTTC; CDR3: CASSSRDRGYNEQFF
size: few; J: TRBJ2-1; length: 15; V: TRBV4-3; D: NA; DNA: TGCGCCAGCAGCAGGGCTGGCGGAGGTGACAATGAGCAGTTCTTC; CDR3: CASSRAGGGDNEQFF
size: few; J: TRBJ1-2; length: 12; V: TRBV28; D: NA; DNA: TGTGCCAGCAGTTTAGTGGTCGGGGGCTACACCTTC; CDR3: CASSLVVGGYTF
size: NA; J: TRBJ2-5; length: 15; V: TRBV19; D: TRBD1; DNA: TGTGCCAGTTCTGTGATGCAGGGGGCCTTTGAGACCCAGTACTTC; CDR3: CASSVMQGAFETQYF
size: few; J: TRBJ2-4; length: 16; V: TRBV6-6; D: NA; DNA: TGTGCCAGCAGTAGAAGGGGAGGTCTAGCCAAAAACATTCAGTACTTC; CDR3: CASSRRGGLAKNIQYF
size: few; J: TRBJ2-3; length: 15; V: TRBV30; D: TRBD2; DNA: TGTGCCTGGAGTGTGGTAGCGGGAGGGACAGATACGCAGTATTTT; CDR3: CAWSVVAGGTDTQYF
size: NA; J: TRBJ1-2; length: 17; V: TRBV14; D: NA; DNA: TGTGCCAGCAGCCAAGTCGGAGGGATCGGAGTCAACTATGGCTACACCTTC; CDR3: CASSQVGGIGVNYGYTF
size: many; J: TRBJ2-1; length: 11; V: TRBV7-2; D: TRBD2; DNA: TGTGCCAGCGTATCTAGCGGTGAGCAGTTCTTC; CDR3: CASVSSGEQFF
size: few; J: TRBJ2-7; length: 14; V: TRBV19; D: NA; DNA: TGTGCCAGTAGTATGACCAGGGGCTCCTACGAGCAGTACTTC; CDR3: CASSMTRGSYEQYF
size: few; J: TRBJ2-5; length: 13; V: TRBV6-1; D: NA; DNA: TGTGCCAGCAGTCGGGCGGACAGAGAGACCCAGTACTTC; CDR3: CASSRADRETQYF
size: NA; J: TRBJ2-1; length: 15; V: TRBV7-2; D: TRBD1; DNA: TGTGCCAGCAGCGCCGGACAGGGTCTCTACAATGAGCAGTTCTTC; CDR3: CASSAGQGLYNEQFF
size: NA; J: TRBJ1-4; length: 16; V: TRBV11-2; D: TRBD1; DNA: TGTGCCAGCAGCCACGCCACGGGGACAGGGAATGAAAAACTGTTTTTT; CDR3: CASSHATGTGNEKLFF
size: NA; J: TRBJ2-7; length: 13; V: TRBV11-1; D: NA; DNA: TGTGCCAGCAGCTTAAGGGGGTACTACGAGCAGTACTTC; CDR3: CASSLRGYYEQYF
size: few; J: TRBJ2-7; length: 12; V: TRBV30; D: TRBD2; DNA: TGTGCCTTTCATAGCGGGAGCTACGAGCAGTACTTC; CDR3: CAFHSGSYEQYF
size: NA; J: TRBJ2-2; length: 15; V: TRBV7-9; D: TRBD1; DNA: TGTGCCAGCAGCTTCGGACAGGGGAGGGCCGGGGAGCTGTTTTTT; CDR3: CASSFGQGRAGELFF
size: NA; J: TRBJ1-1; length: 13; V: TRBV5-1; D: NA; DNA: TGCGCCAGCAGCTTCACAGAGAACACTGAAGCTTTCTTT; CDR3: CASSFTENTEAFF
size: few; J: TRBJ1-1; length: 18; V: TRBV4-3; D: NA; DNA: TGCGCCAGCAGCCAAGACCGAACAGTTCTAGGGGAGAACACTGAAGCTTTCTTT; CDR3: CASSQDRTVLGENTEAFF